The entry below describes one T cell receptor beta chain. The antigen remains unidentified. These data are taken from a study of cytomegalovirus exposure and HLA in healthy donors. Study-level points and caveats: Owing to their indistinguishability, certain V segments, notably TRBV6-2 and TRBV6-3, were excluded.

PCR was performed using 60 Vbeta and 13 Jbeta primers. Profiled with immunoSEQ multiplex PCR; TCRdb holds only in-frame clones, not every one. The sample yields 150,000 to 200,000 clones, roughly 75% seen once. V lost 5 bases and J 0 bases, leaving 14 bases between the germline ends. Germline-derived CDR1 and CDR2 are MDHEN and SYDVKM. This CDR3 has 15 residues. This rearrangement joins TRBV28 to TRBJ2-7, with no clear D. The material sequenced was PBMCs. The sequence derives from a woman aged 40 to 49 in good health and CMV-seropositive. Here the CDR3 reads CASSPVGPLSYEQYF. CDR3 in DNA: TGTGCCAGCAGTCCCGTGGGCCCCCTCTCCTACGAGCAGTACTTC.